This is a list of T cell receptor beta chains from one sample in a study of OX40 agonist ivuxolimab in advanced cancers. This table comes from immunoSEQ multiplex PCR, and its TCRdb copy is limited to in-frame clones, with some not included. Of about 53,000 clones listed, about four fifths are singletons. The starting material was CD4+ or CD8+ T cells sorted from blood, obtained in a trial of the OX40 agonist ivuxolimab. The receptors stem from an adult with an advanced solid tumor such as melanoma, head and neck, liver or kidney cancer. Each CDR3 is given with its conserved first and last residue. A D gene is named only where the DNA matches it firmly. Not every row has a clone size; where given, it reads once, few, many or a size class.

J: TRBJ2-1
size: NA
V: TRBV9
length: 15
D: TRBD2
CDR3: CASSPGLAGVYEQFF
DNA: TGTGCCAGCAGCCCAGGACTAGCGGGAGTTTATGAGCAGTTCTTC

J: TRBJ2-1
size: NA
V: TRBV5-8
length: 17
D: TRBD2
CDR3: CASSFSSRQRGNNEQFF
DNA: TGTGCCAGCAGCTTCTCCAGTCGACAGCGGGGTAACAATGAGCAGTTCTTC

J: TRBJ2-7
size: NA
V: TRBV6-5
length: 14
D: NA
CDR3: CASSPNRHSYEQYF
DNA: TGTGCCAGCAGCCCAAACCGGCACTCCTACGAGCAGTACTTC

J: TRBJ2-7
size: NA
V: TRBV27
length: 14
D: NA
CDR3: CASSLTHGSYEQYF
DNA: TGTGCCAGCAGTTTAACACACGGGTCCTACGAGCAGTACTTC

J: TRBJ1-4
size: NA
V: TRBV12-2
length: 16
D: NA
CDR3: CASRLGRAATNEKLFF
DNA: TGTGCAAGTCGCTTGGGCCGTGCTGCAACTAATGAAAAACTGTTTTTT

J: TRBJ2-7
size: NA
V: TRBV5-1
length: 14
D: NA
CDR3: CASSLLAGSSEQYF
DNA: TGCGCCAGCAGCTTGCTCGCAGGGTCCTCCGAGCAGTACTTC

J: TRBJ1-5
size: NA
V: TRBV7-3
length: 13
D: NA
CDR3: CASSLGPNQPQHF
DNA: TGTGCCAGCAGCCTCGGACCCAATCAGCCCCAGCATTTT

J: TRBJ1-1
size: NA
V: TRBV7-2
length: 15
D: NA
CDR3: CASSFPGARRTEAFF
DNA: TGTGCCAGCAGCTTCCCGGGGGCGCGTCGGACTGAAGCTTTCTTT

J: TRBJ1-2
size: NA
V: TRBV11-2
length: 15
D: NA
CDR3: CASSLSAARDYGYTF
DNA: TGTGCCAGCAGCTTATCAGCGGCGCGGGACTATGGCTACACCTTC

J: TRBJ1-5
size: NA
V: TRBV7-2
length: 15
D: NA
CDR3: CASSLAGEGNQPQHF
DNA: TGTGCCAGCAGCTTAGCAGGGGAGGGCAATCAGCCCCAGCATTTT

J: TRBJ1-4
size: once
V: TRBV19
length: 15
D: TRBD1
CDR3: CASTRQGLTNEKLFF
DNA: TGTGCCAGTACCCGACAGGGGTTAACTAATGAAAAACTGTTTTTT

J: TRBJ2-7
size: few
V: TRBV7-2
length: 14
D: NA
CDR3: CASSARVSSYEQYF
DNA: TGTGCCAGCAGCGCCAGGGTAAGCTCCTACGAGCAGTACTTC

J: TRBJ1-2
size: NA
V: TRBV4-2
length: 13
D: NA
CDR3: CASSSGELYGYTF
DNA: TGTGCCAGCAGCTCAGGAGAACTGTATGGCTACACCTTC

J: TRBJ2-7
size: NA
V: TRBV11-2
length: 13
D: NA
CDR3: CASSLGNIYEQYF
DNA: TGTGCCAGCAGCTTAGGAAACATCTACGAGCAGTACTTC